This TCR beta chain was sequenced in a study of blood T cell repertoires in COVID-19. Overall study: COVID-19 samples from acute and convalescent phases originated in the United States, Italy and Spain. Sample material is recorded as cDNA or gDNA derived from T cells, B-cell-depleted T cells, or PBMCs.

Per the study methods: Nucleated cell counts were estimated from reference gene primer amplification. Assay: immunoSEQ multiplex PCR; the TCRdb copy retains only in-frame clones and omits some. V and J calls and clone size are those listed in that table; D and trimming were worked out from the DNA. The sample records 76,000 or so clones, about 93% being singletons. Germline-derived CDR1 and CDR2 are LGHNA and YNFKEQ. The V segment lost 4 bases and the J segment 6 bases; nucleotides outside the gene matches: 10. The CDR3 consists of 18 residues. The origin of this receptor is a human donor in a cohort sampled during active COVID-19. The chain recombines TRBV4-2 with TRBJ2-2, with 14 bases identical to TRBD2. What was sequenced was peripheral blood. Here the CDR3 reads CASSPGLAGGIKPGELFF. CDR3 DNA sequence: TGTGCCAGCAGCCCAGGACTAGCGGGGGGCATAAAACCCGGGGAGCTGTTTTTT.